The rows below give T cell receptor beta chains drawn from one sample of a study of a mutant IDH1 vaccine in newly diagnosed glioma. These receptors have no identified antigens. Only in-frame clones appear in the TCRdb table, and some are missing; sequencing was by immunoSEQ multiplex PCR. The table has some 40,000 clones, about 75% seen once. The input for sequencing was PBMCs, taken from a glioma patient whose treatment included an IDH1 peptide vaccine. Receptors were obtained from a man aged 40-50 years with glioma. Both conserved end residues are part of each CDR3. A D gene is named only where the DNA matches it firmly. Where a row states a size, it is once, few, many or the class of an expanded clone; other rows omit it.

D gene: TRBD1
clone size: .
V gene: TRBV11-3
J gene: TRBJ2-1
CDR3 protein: CASSVARQGNEQFF
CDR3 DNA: TGTGCCAGCAGCGTCGCAAGACAGGGAAATGAGCAGTTCTTC

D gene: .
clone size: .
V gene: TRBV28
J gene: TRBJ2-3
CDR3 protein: CASRLGRGADTQYF
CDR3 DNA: TGTGCCAGCAGATTAGGCAGGGGCGCAGATACGCAGTATTTT

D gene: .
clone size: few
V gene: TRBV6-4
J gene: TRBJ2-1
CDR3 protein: CASSEQQNNEQFF
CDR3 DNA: TGTGCCAGCAGTGAACAACAAAACAATGAGCAGTTCTTC

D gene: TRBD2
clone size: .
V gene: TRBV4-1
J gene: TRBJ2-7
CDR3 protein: CASGPGGGPYEQYF
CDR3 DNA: TGCGCCAGCGGGCCTGGGGGAGGGCCCTACGAGCAGTACTTC

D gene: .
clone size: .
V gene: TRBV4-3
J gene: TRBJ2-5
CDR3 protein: CASSPRGEGVGETQYF
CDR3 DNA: TGCGCCAGCAGCCCTCGCGGAGAGGGGGTGGGGGAGACCCAGTACTTC

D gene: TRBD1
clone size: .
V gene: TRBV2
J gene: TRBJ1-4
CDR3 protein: CASGRDRGTNEKLFF
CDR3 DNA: TGTGCCAGCGGTAGGGACAGGGGGACTAATGAAAAACTGTTTTTT

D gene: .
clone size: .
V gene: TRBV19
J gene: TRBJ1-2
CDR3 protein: CASSAPAQGFGANYGYTF
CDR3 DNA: TGTGCCAGTAGTGCGCCCGCCCAGGGTTTTGGAGCTAACTATGGCTACACCTTC

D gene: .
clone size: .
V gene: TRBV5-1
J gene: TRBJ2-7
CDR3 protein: CASSLETWGEQYF
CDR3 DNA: TGCGCCAGCAGCCTGGAAACTTGGGGCGAGCAGTACTTC

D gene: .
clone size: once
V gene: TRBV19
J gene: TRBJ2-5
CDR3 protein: CASSKRDFREAETQYF
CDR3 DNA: TGTGCCAGTAGTAAACGGGACTTCCGCGAGGCGGAGACCCAGTACTTC

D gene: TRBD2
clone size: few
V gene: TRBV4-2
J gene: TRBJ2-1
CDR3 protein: CASSQGRAGAYNEQFF
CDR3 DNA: TGTGCCAGCAGCCAGGGGAGGGCCGGAGCCTACAATGAGCAGTTCTTC

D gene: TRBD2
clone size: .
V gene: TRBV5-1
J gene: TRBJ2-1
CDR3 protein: CASSSGLAGANEQFF
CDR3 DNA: TGCGCCAGCAGCTCCGGACTAGCGGGAGCGAATGAGCAGTTCTTC

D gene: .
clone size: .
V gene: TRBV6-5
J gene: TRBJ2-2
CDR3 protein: CASSPIGGPTGELFF
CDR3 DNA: TGTGCCAGCAGCCCTATTGGGGGGCCGACCGGGGAGCTGTTTTTT

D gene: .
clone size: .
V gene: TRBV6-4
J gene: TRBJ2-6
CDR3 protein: CASSDAYPGSGANVLTF
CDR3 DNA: TGTGCCAGCAGTGACGCATATCCTGGGTCTGGGGCCAACGTCCTGACTTTC

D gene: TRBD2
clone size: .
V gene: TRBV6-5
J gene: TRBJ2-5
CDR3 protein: CASGAAGDFGETQYF
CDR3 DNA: TGTGCCAGCGGGGCTGCGGGAGACTTCGGAGAGACCCAGTACTTC

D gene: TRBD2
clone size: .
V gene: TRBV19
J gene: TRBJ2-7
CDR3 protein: CASRTSGTYEQYF
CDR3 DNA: TGTGCCAGTCGGACTAGCGGAACCTACGAGCAGTACTTC

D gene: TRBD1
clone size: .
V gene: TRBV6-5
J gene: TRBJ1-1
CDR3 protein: CASSDQTGFEAFF
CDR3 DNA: TGTGCCAGCAGTGACCAGACAGGGTTTGAAGCTTTCTTT

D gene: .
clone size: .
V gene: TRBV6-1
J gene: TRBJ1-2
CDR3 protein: CASSSNYGYTF
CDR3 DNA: TGTGCCAGCAGCTCTAACTATGGCTACACCTTC

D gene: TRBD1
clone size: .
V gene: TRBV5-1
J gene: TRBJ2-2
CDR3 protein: CASSSTGTGGNTGELFF
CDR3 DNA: TGCGCCAGCAGCTCGACTGGGACAGGGGGAAACACCGGGGAGCTGTTTTTT

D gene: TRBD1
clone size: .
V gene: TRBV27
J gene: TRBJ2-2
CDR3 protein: CASSSHDRASGELFF
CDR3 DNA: TGTGCCAGCAGTTCCCACGACAGGGCGAGTGGGGAGCTGTTTTTT

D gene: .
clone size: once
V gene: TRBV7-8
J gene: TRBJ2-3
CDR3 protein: CASSRLTGSSTDTQYF
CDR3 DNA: TGTGCCAGCAGCCGCCTAACAGGGTCCAGCACAGATACGCAGTATTTT

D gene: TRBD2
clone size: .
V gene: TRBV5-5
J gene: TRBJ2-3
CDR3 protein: CASSSPGGAKQYF
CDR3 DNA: TGTGCCAGCAGCTCCCCCGGGGGGGCAAAACAGTATTTT

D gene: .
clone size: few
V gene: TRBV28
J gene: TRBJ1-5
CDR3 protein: CASIGQPSNQPQHF
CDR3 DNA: TGTGCCAGCATCGGGCAGCCTAGCAATCAGCCCCAGCATTTT

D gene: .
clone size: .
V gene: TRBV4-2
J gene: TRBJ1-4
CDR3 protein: CASSQDKIRGTNEKLFF
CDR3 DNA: TGTGCCAGCAGCCAAGATAAGATCCGGGGCACTAATGAAAAACTGTTTTTT

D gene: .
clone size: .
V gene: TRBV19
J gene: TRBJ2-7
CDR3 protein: CASSIGQAPLNDEQYF
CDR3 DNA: TGTGCCAGTAGTATAGGGCAGGCCCCACTTAACGACGAGCAGTACTTC

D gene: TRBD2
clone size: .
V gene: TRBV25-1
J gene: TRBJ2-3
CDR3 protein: CASSGGVPSTDTQYF
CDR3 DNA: TGTGCCAGCAGCGGGGGGGTCCCTAGCACAGATACGCAGTATTTT

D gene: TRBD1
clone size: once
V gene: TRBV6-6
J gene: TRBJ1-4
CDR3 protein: CASRGQVTNEKLFF
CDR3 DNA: TGTGCCAGCAGGGGACAGGTGACTAATGAAAAACTGTTTTTT

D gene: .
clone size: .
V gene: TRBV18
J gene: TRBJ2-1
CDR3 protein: CASSRIGSGPNYNEQFF
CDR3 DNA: TGTGCCAGCTCACGGATAGGCTCGGGCCCTAATTACAATGAGCAGTTCTTC

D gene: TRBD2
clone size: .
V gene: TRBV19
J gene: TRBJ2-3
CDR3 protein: CASSITSGRDTQYF
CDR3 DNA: TGTGCCAGTAGTATTACTAGCGGGAGGGATACGCAGTATTTT

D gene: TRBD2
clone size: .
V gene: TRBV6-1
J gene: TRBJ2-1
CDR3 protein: CASSDSFWTSGVYNEQFF
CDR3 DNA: TGTGCCAGCAGTGATTCCTTCTGGACTAGCGGGGTCTACAATGAGCAGTTCTTC

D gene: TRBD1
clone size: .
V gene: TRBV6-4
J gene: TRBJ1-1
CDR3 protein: CASSEGTEGRAFF
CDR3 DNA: TGTGCCAGCAGTGAAGGGACAGAGGGGAGAGCTTTCTTT

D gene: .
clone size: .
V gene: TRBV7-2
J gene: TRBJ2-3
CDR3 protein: CASSYPGRADTQYF
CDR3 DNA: TGTGCCAGCAGCTACCCGGGACGGGCAGATACGCAGTATTTT

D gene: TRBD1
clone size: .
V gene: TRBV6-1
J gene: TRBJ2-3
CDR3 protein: CASKRDRGRADTQYF
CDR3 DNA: TGTGCCAGCAAAAGGGACAGGGGGCGTGCAGATACGCAGTATTTT

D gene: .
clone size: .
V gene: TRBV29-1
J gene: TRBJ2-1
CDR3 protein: CSARARRGEQFF
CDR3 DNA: TGCAGCGCCCGGGCCCGACGGGGTGAGCAGTTCTTC

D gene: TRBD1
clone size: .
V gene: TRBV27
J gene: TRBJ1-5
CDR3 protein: CASRDRGPLNSNQPQHF
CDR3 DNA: TGTGCCAGCAGAGACAGGGGGCCATTAAATAGCAATCAGCCCCAGCATTTT

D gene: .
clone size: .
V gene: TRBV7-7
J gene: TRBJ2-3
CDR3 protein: CASSPTPTDTQYF
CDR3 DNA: TGTGCCAGCAGCCCGACTCCCACAGATACGCAGTATTTT

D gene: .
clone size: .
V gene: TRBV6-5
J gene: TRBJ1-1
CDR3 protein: CASSYSNQGFTEAFF
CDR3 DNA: TGTGCCAGCAGTTACTCGAATCAGGGGTTCACTGAAGCTTTCTTT

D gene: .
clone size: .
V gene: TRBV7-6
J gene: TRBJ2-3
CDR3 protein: CASSSRGTDTQYF
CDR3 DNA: TGTGCCAGCAGCTCAAGGGGCACAGATACGCAGTATTTT

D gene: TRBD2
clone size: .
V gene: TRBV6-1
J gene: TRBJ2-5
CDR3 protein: CASRRLAGVETQYF
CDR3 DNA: TGTGCCAGCAGAAGACTAGCGGGAGTTGAGACCCAGTACTTC

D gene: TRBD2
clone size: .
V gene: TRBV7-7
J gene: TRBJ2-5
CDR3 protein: CASSLPSGSGETQYF
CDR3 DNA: TGTGCCAGCAGCTTACCTAGCGGGAGTGGGGAGACCCAGTACTTC

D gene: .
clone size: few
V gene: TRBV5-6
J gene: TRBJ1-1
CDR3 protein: CASRPRGGSNTEAFF
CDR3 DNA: TGTGCCAGCCGCCCTCGTGGGGGATCGAACACTGAAGCTTTCTTT

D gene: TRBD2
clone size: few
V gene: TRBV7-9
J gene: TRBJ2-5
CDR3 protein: CASRPRLAGALGETQYF
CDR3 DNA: TGTGCCAGCAGACCGAGACTAGCGGGAGCTTTGGGAGAGACCCAGTACTTC

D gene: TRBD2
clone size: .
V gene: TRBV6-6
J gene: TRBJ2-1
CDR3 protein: CASSYAGESDEQFF
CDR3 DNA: TGTGCCAGCAGTTACGCGGGGGAGAGTGATGAGCAGTTCTTC

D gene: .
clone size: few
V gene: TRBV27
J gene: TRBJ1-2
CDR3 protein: CASSLRATLGGYTF
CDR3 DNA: TGTGCCAGCAGTTTGCGAGCTACATTGGGCGGCTACACCTTC

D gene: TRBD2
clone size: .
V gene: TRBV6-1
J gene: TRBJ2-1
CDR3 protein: CASSDGTSYIVNEQFF
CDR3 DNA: TGTGCCAGCAGTGATGGGACTAGCTATATCGTGAATGAGCAGTTCTTC

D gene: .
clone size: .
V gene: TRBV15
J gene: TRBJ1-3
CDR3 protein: CATSRERSSGNTIYF
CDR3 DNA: TGTGCCACCAGCAGAGAACGGAGCTCTGGAAACACCATATATTTT

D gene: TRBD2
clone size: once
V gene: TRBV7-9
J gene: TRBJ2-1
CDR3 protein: CASSLRAGWSNEQFF
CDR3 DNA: TGTGCCAGCAGCTTACGAGCGGGATGGTCCAATGAGCAGTTCTTC

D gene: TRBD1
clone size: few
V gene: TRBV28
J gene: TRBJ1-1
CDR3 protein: CASKGDRASPENTEAFF
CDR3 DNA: TGTGCCAGCAAAGGGGACAGGGCCTCACCAGAAAACACTGAAGCTTTCTTT

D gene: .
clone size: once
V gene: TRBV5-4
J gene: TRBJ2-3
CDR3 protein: CASRANTDTQYF
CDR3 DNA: TGTGCCAGCAGAGCGAACACAGATACGCAGTATTTT

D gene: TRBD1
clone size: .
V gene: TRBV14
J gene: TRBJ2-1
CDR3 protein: CASRSTGSNEQFF
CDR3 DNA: TGTGCCAGCAGGTCGACAGGGAGCAATGAGCAGTTCTTC

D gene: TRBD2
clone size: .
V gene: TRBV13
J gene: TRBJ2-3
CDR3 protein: CASSSRLVGGPTDTQYF
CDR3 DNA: TGTGCCAGCAGTAGCCGTTTGGTGGGAGGGCCCACAGATACGCAGTATTTT

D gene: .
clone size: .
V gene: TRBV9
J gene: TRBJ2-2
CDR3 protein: CASSVNTGELFF
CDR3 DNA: TGTGCCAGCAGCGTAAACACCGGGGAGCTGTTTTTT

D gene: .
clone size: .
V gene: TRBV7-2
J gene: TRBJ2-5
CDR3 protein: CASSSSYQETQYF
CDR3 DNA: TGTGCCAGCAGCTCCTCCTACCAAGAGACCCAGTACTTC

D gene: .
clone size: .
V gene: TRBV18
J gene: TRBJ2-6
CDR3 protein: CASSPRSGGRDSGANVLTF
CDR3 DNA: TGTGCCAGCTCACCACGGTCCGGTGGAAGGGACTCTGGGGCCAACGTCCTGACTTTC

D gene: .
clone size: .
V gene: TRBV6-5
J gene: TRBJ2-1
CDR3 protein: CASKRRAGEQFF
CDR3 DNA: TGTGCCAGCAAAAGGAGGGCCGGAGAGCAGTTCTTC

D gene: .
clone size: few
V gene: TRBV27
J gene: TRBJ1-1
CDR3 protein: CASSLSRQALEAFF
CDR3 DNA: TGTGCCAGCAGTTTATCCCGACAGGCCCTTGAAGCTTTCTTT